This T cell receptor beta chain emerged from a study of T-cell reconstitution after alpha-beta-depleted transplantation in children. Study-level points and caveats: Elevated TCRbeta diversity at day 60 was traced, in some patients, to surviving recipient T cells and thymic progenitors.

This clonotype was counted only a few times. Antigen: not known. Germline-derived CDR1 and CDR2 are KGHSH and LQKENI. The CDR3 extends over 13 amino acids. Trimming cost V 6 bases and J 9 bases; bases outside gene matches: 7. As it was prepared, the TCRbeta library received unique molecular identifiers. TCRdb analysed the PCR reads with MiXCR anew, one entry per CDR3 protein. The sample lists 250,000 to 400,000 distinct CDR3 sequences, around 25% seen once, with 9.5% to 12% in the top ten. This clonotype was sampled from a male patient younger than 18 who had a stem cell transplant for acute lymphoblastic leukemia, so the T cells may come from the graft donor. The genes are TRBV18 and TRBJ2-1, with TRBD1 matching over 8 bases. Here the sequenced sample was PBMCs, mostly from graft donor cells, taken 180 days after TCRalphabeta/CD19-depleted stem cell transplant. The CDR3 coding sequence is TGTGCCAGCTCTGGACAGGGATTGAGTGAGCAGTTCTTC. Its translation: CASSGQGLSEQFF.